The clone carrying this T cell receptor beta chain was counted a few times. The antigen is not known. The authors extracted at least 5 micrograms of total RNA per sample. From germline, CDR1 is SGDLS and CDR2 YYNGEE. CDR3 length equals 17 residues. With 1 base removed from V and 4 bases from J, the gap between germline ends came to 18 bases. A second PCR, run for roughly 7 to 12 cycles, used a sample-barcoded 5' primer plus a J-beta primer mix. Via MiXCR, TCRdb re-called the 5' RACE reads, giving one row per CDR3 protein. In the table there are 1.5 million to 2 million distinct CDR3 sequences, about 28% of which are singletons. The sample belongs to a study of blood T cells in healthy people across ages. The study's findings and limits: CMV status of donors was not determined, possibly confounding expanded clonotype changes.

The sequenced sample was blood. The chain employs TRBV9 and TRBJ1-5; D is possibly TRBD1 (5 bases). The sequence came from a woman aged 25 to 39 in good health. The CDR3: CASSVFFPGRGNQPQHF. The CDR3 DNA reads as TGTGCCAGCAGCGTATTCTTCCCGGGACGGGGGAATCAGCCCCAGCATTTT.